The table lists the clone carrying this T cell receptor beta chain with a count of one. Its antigen is undetermined. Looked up from germline, CDR1 is MDHEN and CDR2 is SYDVKM. With 5 bases clipped from V and 0 bases from J, the junction kept 5 bases outside the gene matches. The CDR3 has 16 residues. A sample-barcoded 5' primer and a J-beta primer mix were used in a second PCR of roughly 7 to 12 cycles. TCRdb reprocessed the 5' RACE reads with MiXCR, giving one entry per CDR3 protein. Here the sample spans 650,000 to 1,000,000 distinct CDR3 sequences, about 46% being singletons. The entry originates in a study of blood T cells in healthy people across ages. General study points: Greater diversity and more naive CD4+ cells were seen in long-lived donors than in aged donors. It was held that diversity estimates obtained from one million T cells represented underestimates. PBMCs that were unsorted prevented a conclusive naive versus antigen-experienced comparison.

The V and J genes are TRBV28 and TRBJ1-5, with 9 nucleotides matching TRBD1. This TCR was recovered from a man aged 80 or over in good health. Input material: blood. The CDR3, as DNA: TGTGCCAGCAGTCCACAACAGGGGGCTAGCAATCAGCCCCAGCATTTT. Translation gives CASSPQQGASNQPQHF.